This T cell receptor beta chain appears in the sequencing data of a study of CD8 T cells in ankylosing spondylitis. Study-wide results and caveats: Disease-linked clones were reportedly significantly enriched in matched ankylosing spondylitis synovial fluid.

Quantitative 5'-RACE was performed with molecular barcodes, and it yielded the TCR beta libraries. TCRdb processed the 5' RACE reads anew with MiXCR; each CDR3 protein has one entry. The table has about 280,000 distinct CDR3 sequences, approximately 20% seen once. This clonotype has just a few counts. Its matching antigen is unknown. Germline CDR1 and CDR2: SSHAT and FNYEAQ (reference sequence). The CDR3 spans 13 residues. The V end lost 5 bases, the J end lost 6 bases, and 11 bases lay between the germline ends. This chain joins TRBV7-7 and TRBJ2-1, with D unresolved. What was sequenced was blood, either unsorted or a sorted T cell fraction (not recorded which). The receptor's source is a male donor with ankylosing spondylitis or in good health (not recorded which). The CDR3: CASSPSRFNEQFF. As DNA, the CDR3 is TGTGCCAGCAGCCCCTCGAGGTTCAATGAGCAGTTCTTC.